This entry lists 20 T cell receptor beta chains sequenced from one sample in a study of blood T cell repertoires in COVID-19. The assay was immunoSEQ multiplex PCR, and TCRdb's table has in-frame clones only and misses some. This table holds approximately 180,000 clones, roughly 84% found once. Sequencing input: peripheral blood. The receptors here all came from a woman older than 75 with acute or convalescent COVID-19.

The V gene is TRBV6-5, the J gene TRBJ1-3; D not resolved. Germline V lookup: CDR1 MNHEY, CDR2 SVGAGI. The CDR3 spans 13 residues. Trimming stripped 6 bases from V and 4 bases from J, with 10 bases between. DNA of the CDR3: TGTGCCAGCAGCCAGAGCGGGGGAAACACCATATATTTT. Translating gives CASSQSGGNTIYF.

The V gene is TRBV6-2 or TRBV6-3, the J gene TRBJ2-7; D is possibly TRBD1 (6 bases). Trimming took off 2 bases at V and 5 bases at J, with 13 bases between the two ends. CDR1 MNHEY and CDR2 SVGEGT come from the germline V gene. The CDR3 is 14 residues long. The CDR3 nucleotides read TGTGCCAGCAGTTACGGGACATCGGCGGACGAGCAGTACTTC. Translated: CASSYGTSADEQYF.

V is TRBV11-2 and J is TRBJ2-4, with 7 bases lining up with TRBD1. The CDR3 is made up of 16 amino acids. CDR1 and CDR2 from the germline V gene are SGHAT and FQNNGV. V was clipped by 5 bases and J by 6 bases; unmatched bases: 13. The CDR3 region is CASSPGVVRTGNIQYF. The CDR3, as DNA: TGTGCCAGCAGCCCCGGGGTAGTACGGACAGGAAACATTCAGTACTTC.

The V and J genes are TRBV25-1 and TRBJ2-1; the match to TRBD2 covers 9 bases. The CDR3 loop spans 15 amino acids. Germline CDR1 and CDR2: MGHDK and SYGVNS. Unmatched junction bases numbered 4, after V lost 5 bases and J lost 2 bases. The CDR3 loop reads CASSLTSGAYNEQFF. The CDR3 DNA sequence: TGTGCCAGCAGTTTGACTAGCGGCGCCTACAATGAGCAGTTCTTC.

This clone was seen more than once but under ten times. The chain recombines TRBV5-1 with TRBJ2-1; a possible D gene is TRBD2 (6 bases). Germline V gene lookup returns CDR1 SGHRS and CDR2 YFSETQ. This CDR3 contains 15 residues. Trimming left V 0 bases short and J 7 bases short, with 14 bases between. The CDR3 bases are TGCGCCAGCAGCTTGGGAGTCAGGGCGGGGAATGAGCAGTTCTTC. Translated, it gives CASSLGVRAGNEQFF.

The chain joins TRBV5-1 to TRBJ1-1, with D perhaps TRBD1 (6 bases). The germline V and J ends were trimmed by 4 bases and 1 base, with 11 bases remaining between them. The CDR3 length is 14 residues. Looked up from germline, CDR1 is SGHRS and CDR2 is YFSETQ. Written as DNA, the CDR3 is TGCGCCAGCAGCACCCTGGGACAGAACACTGAAGCTTTCTTT. This sequence encodes CASSTLGQNTEAFF.

This chain uses TRBV20-1 with TRBJ2-7, with a possible D match to TRBD1 (5 bases). Germline CDR1 is DFQATT and CDR2 is SNEGSKA (reference sequence). The CDR3 has 15 residues. V was cut by 3 bases and J by 5 bases, with 20 bases left in between. In DNA, the CDR3 is TGCAGTGCTAGTAACCCCGAGACAGCAGGCGACGAGCAGTACTTC. This sequence encodes CSASNPETAGDEQYF.

The chain couples TRBV5-1 to TRBJ2-2; TRBD2 might be the D (6 bases). The CDR3 totals 15 residues. Germline V gene sequence: CDR1 SGHRS, CDR2 YFSETQ. Trimming stripped 0 bases from V and 5 bases from J, with 11 bases between. CDR3 region: CASSLGGVRTGELFF. CDR3 DNA sequence: TGCGCCAGCAGCTTGGGCGGGGTTCGTACCGGGGAGCTGTTTTTT. Using reference TRBV5-1 and TRBJ2-2 for the parts outside the CDR3, the full variable domain is KAGVTQTPRYLIKTRGQQVTLSCSPISGHRSVSWYQQTPGQGLQFLFEYFSETQRNKGNFPGRFSGRQFSNSRSEMNVSTLELGDSALYLCASSLGGVRTGELFFGEGSRLTVL.

The chain is built from TRBV6-6 and TRBJ2-1; the match to TRBD2 covers 13 bases. This CDR3 has 15 residues. With V trimmed by 5 bases and J by 9 bases, 7 bases remained unmatched. Germline V gene data show CDR1 as MNHNY and CDR2 as SVGAGI (reference sequence). The CDR3 sequence: CASSRTSGGLGEQFF. The DNA of the CDR3 is TGTGCCAGCAGTAGGACTAGCGGGGGACTGGGTGAGCAGTTCTTC.

The V gene is TRBV19, the J gene TRBJ2-7; TRBD2 agrees at 8 bases. The trim removed 6 bases at V and 3 bases at J, leaving 10 bases unmatched. This CDR3 spans 15 amino acids. Germline values: CDR1 LNHDA, CDR2 SQIVND (reference sequence). The CDR3 nucleotides read TGTGCCAGTAGCCAAGCCGGGAGGGCCTACTACGAGCAGTACTTC. Protein sequence: CASSQAGRAYYEQYF.

V is TRBV2 and J is TRBJ1-5, with 7 bases identical to TRBD1. The germline V gene has CDR1 SNHLY and CDR2 FYNNEI. With V trimmed by 6 bases and J by 2 bases, 10 bases remained unmatched. The CDR3 is 16 amino acids. CDR3 sequence (DNA): TGTGCCAGCAGGGAAAAGACAGGGATGGGCAATCAGCCCCAGCATTTT. The encoded protein is CASREKTGMGNQPQHF.

V usage is TRBV20-1 and J usage is TRBJ1-6; maybe TRBD1 (6 bases). From germline, CDR1 is DFQATT and CDR2 SNEGSKA (reference sequence). The CDR3 has 14 residues. V lost 3 bases and J 4 bases, leaving 10 bases between the germline ends. CDR3 nucleotide sequence: TGCAGTGCTAGTACCGGACAGTATAATTCACCCCTCCACTTT. Protein: CSASTGQYNSPLHF.

This clone was observed a handful of times. The chain recombines TRBV28 with TRBJ1-5; 7 bases are a match to TRBD1. Germline V lookup: CDR1 MDHEN, CDR2 SYDVKM. V trimming: 5 bases; J trimming: 6 bases; junction bases outside the gene matches: 7. CDR3 length: 14 residues. This CDR3 reads CASSTPTGFQPQHF. CDR3 nucleotide sequence: TGTGCCAGCAGTACTCCGACAGGGTTTCAGCCCCAGCATTTT.

This chain joins TRBV5-4 and TRBJ2-5; 9 bases are a match to TRBD2. The CDR3 extends over 15 amino acids. Germline V gene sequence: CDR1 SGHNT, CDR2 YYREEE (reference sequence). Trimming removed 2 bases from V and 2 bases from J; junction bases left unmatched: 4. The CDR3 sequence is CASSFTSGLQETQYF. CDR3 bases: TGTGCCAGCAGCTTTACTAGCGGGCTACAAGAGACCCAGTACTTC.

The V gene is TRBV7-9, the J gene TRBJ2-1, with D possibly matching TRBD2 (6 bases). The V and J ends lost 5 bases and 0 bases respectively, with 11 bases between them. Germline loops: CDR1 SEHNR, CDR2 FQNEAQ (reference sequence). The CDR3 sequence is 15 residues long. The CDR3 nucleotides are TGTGCCAGCAGCCTTAGCGGAAGCTCCTACAATGAGCAGTTCTTC. Its protein product is CASSLSGSSYNEQFF.

The chain joins TRBV7-9 to TRBJ2-5; TRBD2 is a possible D gene (6 bases). The CDR3 loop spans 13 amino acids. V shed 3 bases and J shed 4 bases, with 9 bases lying between them. Germline-derived CDR1 and CDR2 are SEHNR and FQNEAQ (reference sequence). CDR3 residues: CASSLRGVETQYF. The CDR3 bases are TGTGCCAGCAGCTTGCGGGGAGTAGAGACCCAGTACTTC.

The rearrangement uses TRBV3-1 (or the pseudogene TRBV3-2) and TRBJ2-5; 10 nucleotides match TRBD2. CDR1 is LGHDT and CDR2 is YNNKEL in the germline V gene (reference sequence). The CDR3 runs 16 residues. V shed 0 bases and J 4 bases; nucleotides not matched to a gene: 5. CDR3 sequence reads: CASSQDWASGRETQYF. CDR3 sequence (DNA): TGTGCCAGCAGCCAAGATTGGGCTAGCGGGAGAGAGACCCAGTACTTC.

The chain couples TRBV2 to TRBJ2-3, with 7 bases fitting TRBD1. This CDR3 has 11 residues. Germline V gene sequence: CDR1 SNHLY, CDR2 FYNNEI. V lost 6 bases and J lost 6; bases outside the gene matches: 0. CDR3 region: CASRQGDTQYF. DNA of the CDR3: TGTGCCAGCAGACAGGGGGATACGCAGTATTTT.

The genes are TRBV7-2 and TRBJ2-1; D is possibly TRBD2 (6 bases). Trimming removed 0 bases at V and 10 bases at J, with 7 bases between. Germline CDR1 SGHTA, CDR2 FQGNSA. This CDR3 comprises 12 residues. CDR3 bases: TGTGCCAGCAGCTTAGCCCTAGCGGAGCAGTTCTTC. Its protein is CASSLALAEQFF.

The chain recombines TRBV27 with TRBJ2-3; the match to TRBD2 covers 11 bases. In germline, CDR1 is MNHEY, CDR2 SMNVEV (reference sequence). Trimming at V came to 6 bases and at J to 1 base, leaving 9 bases not matched to a gene. The CDR3 sequence is 17 residues long. This chain's CDR3 is CASSPATSGVRTDTQYF. The CDR3 bases are TGTGCCAGCAGCCCGGCGACTAGCGGGGTACGCACAGATACGCAGTATTTT.